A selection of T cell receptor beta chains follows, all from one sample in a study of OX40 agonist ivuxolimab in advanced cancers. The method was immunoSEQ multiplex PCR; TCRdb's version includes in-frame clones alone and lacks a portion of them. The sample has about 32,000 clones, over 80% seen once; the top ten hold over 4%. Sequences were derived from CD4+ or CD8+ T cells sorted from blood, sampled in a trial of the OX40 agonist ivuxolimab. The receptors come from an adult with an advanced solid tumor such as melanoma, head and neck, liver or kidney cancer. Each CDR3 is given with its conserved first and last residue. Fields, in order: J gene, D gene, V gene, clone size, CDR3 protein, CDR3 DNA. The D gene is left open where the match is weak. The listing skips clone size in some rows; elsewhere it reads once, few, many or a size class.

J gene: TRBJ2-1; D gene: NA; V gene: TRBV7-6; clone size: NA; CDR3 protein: CASSLGHNEQFF; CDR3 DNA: TGTGCCAGCAGCTTAGGCCACAATGAGCAGTTCTTC
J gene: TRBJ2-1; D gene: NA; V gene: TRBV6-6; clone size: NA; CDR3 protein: CATGLPLGSNEQFF; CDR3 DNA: TGTGCCACCGGTCTTCCTCTAGGCAGTAATGAGCAGTTCTTC
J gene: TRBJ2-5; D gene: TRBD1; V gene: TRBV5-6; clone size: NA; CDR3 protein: CASSLGGGAPETQYF; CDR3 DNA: TGTGCCAGCAGCTTGGGAGGGGGCGCCCCGGAGACCCAGTACTTC
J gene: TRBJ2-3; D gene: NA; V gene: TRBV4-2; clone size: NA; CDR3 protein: CASSPARFSDTQYF; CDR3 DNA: TGTGCCAGCAGCCCCGCCAGGTTTTCAGATACGCAGTATTTT
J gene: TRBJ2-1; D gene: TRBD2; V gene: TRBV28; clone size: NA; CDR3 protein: CASSTDPSGRAVYNEQFF; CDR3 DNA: TGTGCCAGCAGTACCGATCCTAGCGGGAGGGCGGTTTACAATGAGCAGTTCTTC
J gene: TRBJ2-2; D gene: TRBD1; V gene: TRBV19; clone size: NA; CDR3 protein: CASSWAGGDTGELFF; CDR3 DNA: TGTGCCAGTAGTTGGGCAGGGGGCGACACCGGGGAGCTGTTTTTT
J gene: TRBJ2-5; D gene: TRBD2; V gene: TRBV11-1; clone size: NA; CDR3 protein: CASSLLAGGPVETQYF; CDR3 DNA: TGTGCCAGCAGCCTACTAGCGGGAGGGCCGGTAGAGACCCAGTACTTC
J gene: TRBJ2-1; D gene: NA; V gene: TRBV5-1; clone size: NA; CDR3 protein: CASSLAPNNEQFF; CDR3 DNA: TGCGCCAGCAGCTTGGCGCCCAACAATGAGCAGTTCTTC
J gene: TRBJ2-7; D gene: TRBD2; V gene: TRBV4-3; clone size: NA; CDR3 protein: CASSQVGTSPYEQYF; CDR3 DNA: TGCGCCAGCAGCCAAGTAGGGACTAGTCCCTACGAGCAGTACTTC
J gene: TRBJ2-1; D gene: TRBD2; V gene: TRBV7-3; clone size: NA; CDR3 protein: CASSVRPGTSLYNEQFF; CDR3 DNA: TGTGCCAGCAGCGTGAGGCCCGGGACTAGCTTATACAATGAGCAGTTCTTC
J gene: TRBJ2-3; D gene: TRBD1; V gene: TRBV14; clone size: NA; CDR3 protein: CASSSPPGTGGTDTQYF; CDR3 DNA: TGTGCCAGCAGCTCGCCACCCGGGACAGGGGGCACAGATACGCAGTATTTT
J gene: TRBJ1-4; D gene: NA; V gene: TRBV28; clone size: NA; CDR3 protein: CASSFVETPEAKLFF; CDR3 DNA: TGTGCCAGCAGTTTCGTCGAGACCCCCGAGGCAAAACTGTTTTTT
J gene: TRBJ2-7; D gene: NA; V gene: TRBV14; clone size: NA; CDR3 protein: CASSLAAYEQYF; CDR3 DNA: TGTGCCAGCAGCCTCGCCGCCTACGAGCAGTACTTC
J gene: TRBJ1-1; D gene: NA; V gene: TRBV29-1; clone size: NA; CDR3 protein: CSVSGTGATEAFF; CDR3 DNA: TGCAGCGTGTCCGGGACGGGGGCTACTGAAGCTTTCTTT
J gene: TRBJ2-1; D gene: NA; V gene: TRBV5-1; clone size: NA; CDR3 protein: CASSLLGSSYNEQFF; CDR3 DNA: TGCGCCAGCAGCTTGTTAGGGAGCTCCTACAATGAGCAGTTCTTC
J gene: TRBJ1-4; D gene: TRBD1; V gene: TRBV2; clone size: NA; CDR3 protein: CASRYSGTGFEKLFF; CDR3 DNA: TGTGCCAGCAGATACTCCGGGACAGGATTTGAAAAACTGTTTTTT
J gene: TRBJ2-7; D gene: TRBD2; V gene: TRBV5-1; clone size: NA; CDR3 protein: CASSLEGGISYEQYF; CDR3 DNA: TGCGCCAGCAGCTTAGAGGGAGGGATCTCCTACGAGCAGTACTTC
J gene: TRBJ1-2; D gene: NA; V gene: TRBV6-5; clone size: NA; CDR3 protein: CASSSLETAINTGYTF; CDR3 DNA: TGTGCCAGCAGTTCCTTAGAGACAGCAATCAACACTGGCTACACCTTC
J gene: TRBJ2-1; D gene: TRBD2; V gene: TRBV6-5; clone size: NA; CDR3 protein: CASSLAGQSYNEQFF; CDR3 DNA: TGTGCCAGCAGTTTAGCGGGACAATCCTACAATGAGCAGTTCTTC
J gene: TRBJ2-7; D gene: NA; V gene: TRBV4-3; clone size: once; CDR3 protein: CASSLGPGSSYEQYF; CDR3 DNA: TGCGCCAGCAGCTTGGGGCCGGGTAGCTCCTACGAGCAGTACTTC
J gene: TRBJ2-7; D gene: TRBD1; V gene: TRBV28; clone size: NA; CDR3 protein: CASSLGTGVYEQYF; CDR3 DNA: TGTGCCAGCAGTTTAGGGACAGGGGTCTACGAGCAGTACTTC
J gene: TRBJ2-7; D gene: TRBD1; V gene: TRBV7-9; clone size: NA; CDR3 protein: CASSPRTGVEQYF; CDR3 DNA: TGTGCCAGCAGCCCGAGGACAGGGGTCGAGCAGTACTTC
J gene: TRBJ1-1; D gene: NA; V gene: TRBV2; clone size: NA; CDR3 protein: CASPEALYPTEAFF; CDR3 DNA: TGTGCCAGCCCGGAGGCCTTATACCCCACTGAAGCTTTCTTT
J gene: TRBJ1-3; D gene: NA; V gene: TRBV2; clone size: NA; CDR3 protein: CASTLPQRDTIYF; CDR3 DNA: TGTGCCAGCACCCTACCCCAACGAGACACCATATATTTT
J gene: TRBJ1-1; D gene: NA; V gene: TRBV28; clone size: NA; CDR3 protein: CASSLISEATEAFF; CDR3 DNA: TGTGCCAGCAGTTTGATTTCAGAGGCCACTGAAGCTTTCTTT
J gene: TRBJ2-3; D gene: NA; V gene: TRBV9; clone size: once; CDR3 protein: CASSFRDAPTDTQYF; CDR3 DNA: TGTGCCAGCAGCTTCCGGGACGCCCCCACAGATACGCAGTATTTT
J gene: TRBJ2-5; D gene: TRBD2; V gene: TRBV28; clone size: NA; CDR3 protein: CASMISGSQETQYF; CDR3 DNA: TGTGCCAGCATGATCAGCGGGAGCCAAGAGACCCAGTACTTC
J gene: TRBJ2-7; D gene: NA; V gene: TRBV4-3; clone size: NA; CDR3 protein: CASSAGLGASYEQYF; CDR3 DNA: TGCGCCAGCAGCGCCGGGTTGGGGGCCTCCTACGAGCAGTACTTC
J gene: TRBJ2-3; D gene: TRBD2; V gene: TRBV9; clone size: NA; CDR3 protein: CASSVAGSSGGSTDTQYF; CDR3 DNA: TGTGCCAGCAGCGTAGCGGGGTCTAGCGGGGGTAGCACAGATACGCAGTATTTT
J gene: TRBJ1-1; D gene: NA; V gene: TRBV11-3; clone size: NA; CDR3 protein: CASSLAGDGTEAFF; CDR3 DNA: TGTGCCAGCAGTCTAGCGGGAGATGGCACTGAAGCTTTCTTT
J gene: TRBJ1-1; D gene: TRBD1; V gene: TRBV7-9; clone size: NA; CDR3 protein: CASGHDRATEAFF; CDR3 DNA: TGTGCCAGCGGACACGACAGGGCAACTGAAGCTTTCTTT
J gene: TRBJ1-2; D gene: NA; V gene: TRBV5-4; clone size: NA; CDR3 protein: CASSLYGGPDYGYTF; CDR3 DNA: TGTGCCAGCAGCTTGTACGGGGGGCCAGACTATGGCTACACCTTC
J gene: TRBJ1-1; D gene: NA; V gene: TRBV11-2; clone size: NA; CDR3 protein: CASREGEHTEAFF; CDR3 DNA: TGTGCCAGCAGAGAGGGTGAGCACACTGAAGCTTTCTTT
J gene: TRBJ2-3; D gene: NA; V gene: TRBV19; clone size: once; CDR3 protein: CASSIRFRTTSDTQYF; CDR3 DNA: TGTGCCAGTAGTATTAGGTTTAGGACAACCTCGGATACGCAGTATTTT
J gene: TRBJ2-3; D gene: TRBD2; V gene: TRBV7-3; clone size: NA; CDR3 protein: CASSLLAGGSTDTQYF; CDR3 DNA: TGTGCCAGCAGCCTTCTAGCGGGGGGCTCCACAGATACGCAGTATTTT
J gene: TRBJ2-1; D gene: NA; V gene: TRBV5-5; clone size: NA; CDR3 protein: CASSFQRAGPFDEQFF; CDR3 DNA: TGTGCCAGCAGCTTCCAGCGGGCTGGGCCCTTCGATGAGCAGTTCTTC
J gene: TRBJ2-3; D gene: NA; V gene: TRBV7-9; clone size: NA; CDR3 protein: CASRGGGSVSDTQYF; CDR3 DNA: TGTGCCAGCAGGGGGGGAGGTAGCGTTTCAGATACGCAGTATTTT
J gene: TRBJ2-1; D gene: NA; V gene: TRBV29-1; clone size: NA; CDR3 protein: CSVEDSGRGPYNEQFF; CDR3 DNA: TGCAGCGTTGAAGATTCAGGCAGGGGACCCTACAATGAGCAGTTCTTC
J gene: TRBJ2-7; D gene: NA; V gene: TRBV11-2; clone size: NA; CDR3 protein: CASSLGIYEQYF; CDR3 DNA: TGTGCCAGCAGCTTAGGAATCTACGAGCAGTACTTC
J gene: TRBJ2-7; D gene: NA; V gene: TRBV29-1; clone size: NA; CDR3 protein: CSVVSGRGEQYF; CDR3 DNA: TGCAGCGTTGTCTCTGGGAGGGGGGAGCAGTACTTC